The next 21 T cell receptor beta chains were all read from a single sample in a study of human T cells and chemical hapten exposure. TCRdb ran MiXCR on the RACE reads and lists one entry per CDR3 protein. The data hold under 120,000 distinct CDR3 sequences, with 11% observed a single time. Time point reported: patch test 1, 2 weeks after DPC sensitization. Treatment denoted: therapeutic diphenylcyclopropenone sensitization with weekly scalp DPC. This specimen was whole blood, taken in connection with sensitization to the hapten diphenylcyclopropenone (DPC). These TCRs come from a woman in her 40s with alopecia areata. Some clones in this sample may be carry-over from other donors' samples.

DNA of the CDR3: TGTGCCAGCAGCCAAGAGGGAGACGGCTGGAGAAATGAGCAGTTCTTC. It codes for CASSQEGDGWRNEQFF. J is TRBJ2-1 and V is TRBV14, with a possible D match to TRBD2 (5 bases). V was trimmed by 0 bases and J by 7 bases, leaving 16 bases between them. The CDR3 has 16 residues. CDR1 is SGHDN, CDR2 FVKESK, per germline.

This clonotype was seen ten or more times. The CDR3 reads CASGPGHAPDTQYF. DNA of the CDR3: TGTGCTAGTGGACCGGGACACGCGCCAGATACGCAGTATTTT. This chain uses TRBV12-5 with TRBJ2-3, with D tentatively TRBD1 (6 bases). Deletions cut 6 bases from V and 4 bases from J, with 14 bases between. Per the germline V gene, CDR1 is LGHNT and CDR2 is FRNRAP. This CDR3 is built from 14 residues.

This clonotype was observed at least ten times. This sequence joins TRBV3-1 and TRBJ1-1; maybe TRBD1 (6 bases). V shed 7 bases and J shed 1 base, with 13 bases lying between them. The CDR3 consists of 14 residues. From germline, CDR1 is LGHDT and CDR2 YNNKEL (reference sequence). The CDR3 sequence: CASTLGGRNTEAFF. CDR3 in DNA: TGTGCCAGCACCCTGGGGGGGCGGAACACTGAAGCTTTCTTT.

V usage is TRBV4-3 and J usage is TRBJ2-4; no clear D. CDR3 length: 15 amino acids. The V end lost 0 bases, the J end lost 8 bases, and 14 bases lay between the germline ends. Germline V lookup: CDR1 LGHNA, CDR2 YSLEER. CDR3 DNA: TGCGCCAGCAGCCAAGATGGTGTAGTTGGGGACATTCAGTACTTC. Protein sequence: CASSQDGVVGDIQYF.

A word on this clonotype: The conserved phenylalanine or tryptophan is not found at the CDR3 terminus, so this likely reflects a read error. Because the CDR3's place on the DNA is in doubt, the DNA is left out and the CDR3 is given as listed by TCRdb. The chain recombines TRBV21-1 with TRBJ2-7; the D segment call TRBD1 is taken from the table without a DNA check. TRBV21-1 is assigned pseudogene status. The CDR3 length is 13 residues, termini included. The CDR3 protein is CASSKPLWLQNRY.

This clonotype has just a few counts. V and J are TRBV20-1 and TRBJ1-5, with 7 bases identical to TRBD1. J was trimmed by 3 bases and V by 5 bases; bases with no gene match: 7. There are 14 residues in the CDR3. Per germline, CDR1 DFQATT and CDR2 SNEGSKA (reference sequence). This chain's CDR3 is CSAPTGDYNQPQHF. DNA of the CDR3: TGCAGTGCTCCCACAGGGGATTACAATCAGCCCCAGCATTTT.

V gene TRBV20-1 combines with J gene TRBJ2-1, with TRBD2 identical over 12 bases. This CDR3 contains 16 residues. Per germline, CDR1 DFQATT and CDR2 SNEGSKA (reference sequence). V shed 3 bases, J shed 0 bases, and the junction held 3 bases outside the gene matches. The CDR3 region is CSASGLAGRSYNEQFF. In nucleotides, the CDR3 is TGCAGTGCTAGCGGACTAGCGGGACGCTCCTACAATGAGCAGTTCTTC.

This clonotype occurred many times. The chain joins TRBV11-2 to TRBJ2-7; 10 positions agree with TRBD2. The CDR3 contains 15 residues. The V gene's germline CDR1 is SGHAT and CDR2 FQNNGV. Unmatched junction bases numbered 9, after V lost 4 bases and J lost 6 bases. CDR3 sequence (DNA): TGTGCCAGCAGCTCCCCGGGGACTAGCGCCGGCGAGCAGTACTTC. Protein sequence: CASSSPGTSAGEQYF.

As for this clonotype: The junction departs from the called germline gene at one end, perhaps through a read error. The chain links TRBV6-2 or TRBV6-3 to TRBJ1-5, with TRBD1 identical over 9 bases. Germline-derived CDR1 and CDR2 are MNHEY and SVGEGT. This CDR3 region has 16 residues. The CDR3 region has the DNA TGTGCCTGCAGTTACTCGATAGGACAGGGGAATCAGCCCCAGCATTTT. It is translated as CACSYSIGQGNQPQHF.

V gene TRBV7-8 combines with J gene TRBJ2-1; D may correspond to TRBD1 or TRBD2 (5 bases each). Germline V gene sequence: CDR1 SGHVS, CDR2 FQNEAQ. The CDR3 has 15 residues. With 3 bases removed from V and 2 bases from J, the gap between germline ends came to 11 bases. The CDR3 sequence is CASSLGVGAYNEQFF. The CDR3 DNA sequence: TGTGCCAGCAGCTTGGGGGTAGGGGCCTACAATGAGCAGTTCTTC. The variable domain in full, completed from reference TRBV7-8 and TRBJ2-1, reads GAGVSQSPRYKVAKRGQDVALRCDPISGHVSLFWYQQALGQGPEFLTYFQNEAQLDKSGLPSDRFFAERPEGSVSTLKIQRTQQEDSAVYLCASSLGVGAYNEQFFGPGTRLTVL.

At least ten counts were recorded for this clonotype. This chain connects TRBV5-4 to TRBJ2-5; 10 bases match TRBD1. V shed 2 bases and J 2 bases; nucleotides not matched to a gene: 3. Germline assignment: CDR1 SGHNT and CDR2 YYREEE (reference sequence). This CDR3 spans 15 amino acids. The CDR3 nucleotides are TGTGCCAGCAGCTTCGACAGGGGGCTTCAAGAGACCCAGTACTTC. Its protein is CASSFDRGLQETQYF.

This clonotype was observed a handful of times. V gene TRBV7-9 combines with J gene TRBJ2-1; tentatively, D is TRBD1 (6 bases). This CDR3 comprises 16 residues. From germline, CDR1 is SEHNR and CDR2 FQNEAQ (reference sequence). The V and J ends lost 6 bases and 6 bases respectively, with 21 bases between them. The CDR3 reads CASSPGTPLRSNEQFF. The CDR3 nucleotides are TGTGCCAGCAGTCCGGGGACACCCCTACGGAGCAATGAGCAGTTCTTC.

This clonotype was seen only a few times. The chain couples TRBV6-2 or TRBV6-3 to TRBJ1-6; a weak D match, TRBD1 (5 bases). The CDR3 is 15 amino acids. V was shortened by 4 bases and J by 4 bases, with 11 bases between the two germline ends. Germline CDR1 and CDR2: MNHEY and SVGEGT. The CDR3 bases are TGTGCCAGCAGTTTTCGTGGGGCTTATAATTCACCCCTCCACTTT. As protein: CASSFRGAYNSPLHF.

As regards this clonotype: The junction differs from germline at one of its ends, possibly a read error. The genes are TRBV12-3 or TRBV12-4 and TRBJ2-1, with TRBD2 matching over 7 bases. The CDR3 loop spans 13 amino acids. The CDR3 is CASSTERGHELFF. The DNA for the CDR3 is TGTGCCAGCAGCACCGAGCGGGGCCACGAGCTGTTCTTC.

J is TRBJ2-2 and V is TRBV7-3, with D hard to call. With 6 bases removed from V and 2 bases from J, the gap between germline ends came to 10 bases. Germline CDR1 and CDR2: SGHTA and FQGTGA. The CDR3 is 14 amino acids. The CDR3 sequence is CASRVLGNTGELFF. The DNA for the CDR3 is TGTGCCAGCAGGGTCTTGGGAAACACCGGGGAGCTGTTTTTT. The full variable domain, with the rest looked up from reference TRBV7-3 and TRBJ2-2, is GAGVSQTPSNKVTEKGKYVELRCDPISGHTALYWYRQSLGQGPEFLIYFQGTGAADDSGLPNDRFFAVRPEGSVSTLKIQRTERGDSAVYLCASRVLGNTGELFFGEGSRLTVL.

This clonotype has ten or more counts. The chain links TRBV20-1 to TRBJ2-5, with 10 bases lining up with TRBD2. CDR3 size: 14 residues. Germline V gives CDR1 DFQATT, CDR2 SNEGSKA (reference sequence). With V trimmed by 6 bases and J by 5 bases, 9 bases remained unmatched. The CDR3 nucleotides are TGCAGTGCCAGTACCAGCGGGGGGGCTGAGACCCAGTACTTC. Amino acid sequence: CSASTSGGAETQYF.

The genes are TRBV6-1 and TRBJ2-7, with a weak D call TRBD1 (6 bases). Per germline, CDR1 MNHNS and CDR2 SASEGT. Trimming stripped 5 bases from V and 6 bases from J, with 17 bases between. The CDR3 consists of 14 residues. For the CDR3, the DNA is TGTGCCAGCAGTTTACCCGGGACAACTTCCGAGCAGTACTTC. Amino acid sequence: CASSLPGTTSEQYF.

The V gene is TRBV27, the J gene TRBJ2-6; D unresolved. Germline V gene lookup returns CDR1 MNHEY and CDR2 SMNVEV (reference sequence). The CDR3 extends over 13 amino acids. Trimming shortened V by 7 bases and J by 4 bases, and 8 bases separated the two germline ends. As DNA, the CDR3 is TGTGCCAGCAAGAGTTTGGGGGCCAACGTCCTGACTTTC. Translating gives CASKSLGANVLTF.

The V gene is TRBV30, the J gene TRBJ1-1, with D maybe TRBD1 (6 bases). V lost 8 bases and J lost 6, with 13 bases in between. The CDR3 runs to 11 residues. The germline V gene encodes CDR1 GTSNPN and CDR2 SVGIG (reference sequence). CDR3 loop: CARNGGAEAFF. CDR3 DNA: TGTGCCCGGAATGGGGGCGCTGAAGCTTTCTTT.

This clonotype was counted between two and nine times. The J gene is TRBJ2-1, the V gene TRBV18; no definite D call. CDR3 length: 16 residues. Looked up from germline, CDR1 is KGHSH and CDR2 is LQKENI. Trimming left V 3 bases short and J 0 bases short, with 12 bases between. The chain's CDR3 is CASSPMAPSSYNEQFF. As DNA, the CDR3 is TGTGCCAGCTCACCCATGGCGCCGAGCTCCTACAATGAGCAGTTCTTC.

This clonotype has more than one count but fewer than ten. The DNA is omitted, as the CDR3 cannot be located on it reliably, and the CDR3 follows TCRdb's listing. This chain links TRBV25-1 with TRBJ2-1; the DNA was not compared with TRBD1, the D call given in the table. The CDR3 numbers 15 amino acids, ends counted. CDR1 and CDR2 from the germline V gene are MGHDK and SYGVNS. This CDR3 is CASSSGQGLFNEQFF.